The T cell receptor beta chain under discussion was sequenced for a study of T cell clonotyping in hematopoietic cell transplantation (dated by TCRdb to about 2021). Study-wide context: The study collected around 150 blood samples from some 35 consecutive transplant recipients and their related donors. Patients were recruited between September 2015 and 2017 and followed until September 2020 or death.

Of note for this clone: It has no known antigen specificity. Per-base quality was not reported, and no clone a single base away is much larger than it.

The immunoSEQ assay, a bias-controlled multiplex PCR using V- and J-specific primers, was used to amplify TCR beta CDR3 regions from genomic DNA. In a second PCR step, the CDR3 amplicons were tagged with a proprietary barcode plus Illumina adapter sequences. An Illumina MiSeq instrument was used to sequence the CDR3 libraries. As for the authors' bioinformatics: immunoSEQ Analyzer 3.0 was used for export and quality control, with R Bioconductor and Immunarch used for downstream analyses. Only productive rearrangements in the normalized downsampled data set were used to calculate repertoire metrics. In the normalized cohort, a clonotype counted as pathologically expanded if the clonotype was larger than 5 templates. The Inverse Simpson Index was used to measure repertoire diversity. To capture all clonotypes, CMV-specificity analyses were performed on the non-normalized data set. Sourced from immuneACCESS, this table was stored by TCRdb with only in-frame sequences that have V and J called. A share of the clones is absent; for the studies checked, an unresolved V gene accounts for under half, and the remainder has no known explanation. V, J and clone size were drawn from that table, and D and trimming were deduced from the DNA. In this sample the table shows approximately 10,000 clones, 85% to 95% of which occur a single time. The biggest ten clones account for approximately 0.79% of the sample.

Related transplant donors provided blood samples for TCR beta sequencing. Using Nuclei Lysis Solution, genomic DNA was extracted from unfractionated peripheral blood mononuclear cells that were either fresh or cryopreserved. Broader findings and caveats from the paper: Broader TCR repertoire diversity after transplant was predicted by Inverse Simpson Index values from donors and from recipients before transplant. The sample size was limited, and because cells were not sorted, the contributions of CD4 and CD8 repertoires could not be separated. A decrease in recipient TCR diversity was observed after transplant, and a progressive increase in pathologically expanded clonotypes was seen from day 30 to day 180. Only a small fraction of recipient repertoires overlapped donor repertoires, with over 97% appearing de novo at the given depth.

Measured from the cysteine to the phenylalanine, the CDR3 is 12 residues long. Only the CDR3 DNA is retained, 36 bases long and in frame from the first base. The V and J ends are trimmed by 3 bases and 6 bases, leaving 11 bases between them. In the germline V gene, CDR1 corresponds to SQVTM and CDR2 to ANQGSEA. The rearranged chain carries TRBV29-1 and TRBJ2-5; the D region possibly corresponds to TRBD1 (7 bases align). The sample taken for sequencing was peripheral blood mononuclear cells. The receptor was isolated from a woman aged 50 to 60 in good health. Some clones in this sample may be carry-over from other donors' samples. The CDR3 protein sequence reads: CSVDRGAKTQYF. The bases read TGCAGCGTTGACAGGGGGGCCAAGACCCAGTACTTC.